Below are 8 T cell receptor beta chains sequenced from a single sample in a study of OX40 agonist ivuxolimab in advanced cancers. Method: immunoSEQ multiplex PCR; TCRdb's copy keeps in-frame clones and lacks some. The sample yields about 61,000 clones, around 87% seen once. Sample: CD4+ or CD8+ T cells sorted from blood, taken in a trial of the OX40 agonist ivuxolimab. These receptors were obtained from an adult with an advanced solid tumor such as melanoma, head and neck, liver or kidney cancer.

The rearrangement uses TRBV29-1 and TRBJ2-5; TRBD1 matches at 9 bases. Germline V gives CDR1 SQVTM, CDR2 ANQGSEA. This CDR3 spans 13 amino acids. V lost 6 bases, J lost 5 bases, and 7 bases stayed unmatched. Here the CDR3 DNA reads TGCAGCGTCGAACAGGGGGCACAGGAGACCCAGTACTTC. It yields the protein CSVEQGAQETQYF.

The chain links TRBV7-2 to TRBJ1-3; D is perhaps TRBD1 (6 bases). V dropped 5 bases and J dropped 6 bases, with 11 bases sitting between them. In germline, CDR1 is SGHTA, CDR2 FQGNSA. The CDR3 totals 13 residues. In DNA, the CDR3 is TGTGCCAGCAGCCTAGGGGGACAAAACACCATATATTTT. Amino acids: CASSLGGQNTIYF.

The V call is TRBV19, the J call TRBJ1-3, with D unclear. V was pared by 4 bases and J by 0 bases, with 7 bases between. The CDR3 consists of 14 residues. CDR1 is LNHDA and CDR2 is SQIVND in the germline V gene (reference sequence). The CDR3 protein is CASSTNPSGNTIYF. In DNA, the CDR3 is TGTGCCAGTAGTACGAACCCCTCTGGAAACACCATATATTTT.

This clone was observed a single time. The gene calls are TRBV7-9 and TRBJ2-5; 8 nucleotides agree with TRBD1. This CDR3 has 15 amino acids. The V and J ends lost 7 bases and 4 bases, in that order; junction bases with no gene match: 11. Germline V CDR1 and CDR2: SEHNR, FQNEAQ (reference sequence). In DNA form, the CDR3 reads TGTGCCAGCATCACAGACAGGGGCCGGGGAGAGACCCAGTACTTC. This gives the protein CASITDRGRGETQYF.

V usage is TRBV15 and J usage is TRBJ1-5; D unresolved. The V end was cut by 5 bases, the J end by 9 bases, with 20 bases between. From germline, CDR1 is LNHNV and CDR2 YYDKDF (reference sequence). The CDR3 covers 15 residues. In nucleotides, the CDR3 is TGTGCCACCAGCTTTCCTAAGGCAGTCGAAGGGCCCCAGCATTTT. It translates to CATSFPKAVEGPQHF.

The J gene is TRBJ2-7, the V gene TRBV2; TRBD1 might be the D (6 bases). The V gene's germline CDR1 is SNHLY and CDR2 FYNNEI. Trimming stripped 5 bases from V and 3 bases from J, with 14 bases between. This CDR3 has 14 amino acids. The CDR3 is CASSTIRGLYEQYF. The CDR3 nucleotides read TGTGCCAGCAGTACAATCAGGGGCCTCTACGAGCAGTACTTC.

The V and J genes are TRBV5-1 and TRBJ2-7, with TRBD1 matching 9 bases. The CDR3 has 14 residues. V lost 4 bases and J lost 6; bases outside the gene matches: 8. Germline CDR1 SGHRS, CDR2 YFSETQ. This chain's CDR3 is CASSPDGQGCEQYF. The CDR3 DNA reads TGCGCCAGCAGCCCCGACGGACAGGGGTGCGAGCAGTACTTC.

V and J are TRBV2 and TRBJ1-5, with a weak D call TRBD1 (5 bases). In germline, CDR1 is SNHLY, CDR2 FYNNEI. V lost 8 bases and J 8 bases, leaving 16 bases between the germline ends. CDR3 length equals 13 residues. CDR3 protein: CASAGTRTKPQHF. The CDR3 nucleotides read TGTGCCAGCGCCGGGACCCGGACCAAGCCCCAGCATTTT.